This T cell receptor (beta chain) was sequenced in a study of T cell responses to AZD1222 COVID-19 vaccine. As for this clone: The antigen is unknown.

Regarding the study as a whole: Repertoire sampling happened only post peak T cell response.

The data were produced by immunoSEQ multiplex PCR, yet TCRdb's version contains in-frame clones alone and is incomplete. In the table there are fewer than 200,000 clones, approximately 92% of which are singletons. The source material was peripheral blood, sampled on day 0 of AZD1222 vaccination. This TCR derives from an adult in good health.

The CDR3 DNA reads as TGTGCCAGCAGTCTGGTGGGGGTGAACACTGAAGCTTTCTTT. Protein product: CASSLVGVNTEAFF. The chain combines TRBV7-2 with TRBJ1-1; weak D call: TRBD1 (5 bases). Trimming took off 6 bases at V and 0 bases at J, with 11 bases between the two ends. The CDR3 spans 14 residues. The V gene's germline CDR1 is SGHTA and CDR2 FQGNSA.